This T cell receptor beta chain was captured by sequencing in a study of shared clonotypes between healthy human individuals. The overall study: Donors consisted of two women and a few men between 18 and 49.

Clones were sequenced by immunoSEQ multiplex PCR, and TCRdb holds only the in-frame ones, with some missing. The sample gives over a million clones, 78% of which show up once; roughly 0.56% is in the top ten. Findings of the study overall: Compared with clonotypes that all four donors shared, non-shared clonotypes had lower generation probabilities. On the whole, naive subsets had larger estimated richness than memory subsets had.

CDR3 size: 13 residues. Germline values: CDR1 SGHAT, CDR2 FQNNGV. Trimming cost V 5 bases and J 9 bases, with 15 bases left between them. This clone was seen a single time. Antigen unknown. This rearrangement joins TRBV11-2 to TRBJ2-3; a possible D gene is TRBD2 (7 bases). Sequenced: memory CD4+ T cells from PBMCs. Subset of the sample: CD45RA-negative fraction. The TCR sequence derives from a man between 18 and 35 years old in good health. Some clones in this sample may be carry-over from other donors' samples. CDR3 nucleotides: TGTGCCAGCAGCCAGACTCGGGGGGCCACGCAGTATTTT. This sequence encodes CASSQTRGATQYF.